The text below deals with one T cell receptor beta chain. The data derive from a study of blood T cells in healthy people across ages. It was with a sample-barcoded 5' primer and a J-beta primer mix that a second PCR of roughly 7 to 12 cycles was run. TCRdb called the 5' RACE reads again in MiXCR, with one record for every CDR3 protein. The data hold roughly 730,000 distinct CDR3 sequences, with around three fifths observed a single time. The CDR3 is 13 amino acids. Germline V gene lookup returns CDR1 MNHEY and CDR2 SVGEGT. Between the trimmed V and J ends, which lost 5 bases and 5 bases, there was a span of 10 bases.

The chain has TRBV6-2 or TRBV6-3 and TRBJ1-5; D ambiguous. The receptor's source is a man in his forties or fifties in good health. Sample: blood. Here the CDR3 DNA reads TGTGCCAGCAGTGAGAACTCCCATCAGCCCCAGCATTTT. Protein sequence: CASSENSHQPQHF.